Detailed here is one T cell receptor (beta chain). Its target antigen remains unknown. There are no base qualities to consult, and no much larger clone falls within one base. The entry originates in a study of cytomegalovirus exposure and HLA in healthy donors (dated by TCRdb to about 2017). Broadly, across the study: According to an earlier analysis of 587 of the donors, about 180 million T cells yielded over 90 million unique TCR beta sequences and approximately 280 Gb of sequence data. Of the approximately 400 genotyped donors, approximately 80% were placed in the genetic ancestry cluster associated with self-reported Caucasian donors. A later analysis re-analyzed previously published TCR beta repertoires from 650 to 800 donors and added high-resolution HLA genotyping to study TCR occurrence patterns. Genome-wide SNP genotypes for about 60% of the roughly 700 donors were used in a later genetic analysis, which treated that subset as a discovery cohort. Rather than using new phenotypic data, the later analysis identified candidate immune exposures from TCR beta sequences and from how often those sequences occurred across donors. Both class I and class II loci were covered by HLA typing, at four-digit resolution. The aim of the study was to test whether cataloging public T cell receptors could identify signatures of past pathogen exposure. Among some 410 genotyped donors of the cohort, an average of about 240,000 unique TCR beta nucleotide sequences was sequenced per donor, of which about 19% were non-productive. A handful of DR-DQ haplotypes were treated as single units for association and clustering because of strong linkage in the cohort. Every repertoire in the discovery cohort had been generated on one and the same sequencing platform. The study combined high-throughput TCR immunosequencing, statistical association of individual TCRs with disease status, and machine learning to predict cytomegalovirus infection status. Typing coverage differed by locus: A, B, C, DRB1 and DQB1 were typed in roughly 620-630 donors, DQA1 in 500 to 550, DPA1 in 600 to 610, and DPB1 in 472. In addition to the first cohort of approximately 650 subjects, a separate validation cohort of 130 or so different subjects was used. The study profiled the T cell repertoires of 550 to 700 subjects by immunosequencing and related them to cytomegalovirus serostatus. To decide whether each TCR beta V gene segment behaved as functional or pseudogenic, an earlier analysis of approximately 590 of the donors relied on high-throughput TCR beta sequencing. Approximately 300 gigabases of sequencing data and roughly 81 million unique TCR sequences made up an early release that covered 500 to 650 HLA-typed donors. Donor age, sex, ethnicity and CMV serostatus were compiled together with the repertoire data. The study at large found these results: The authors suggested that the approach could potentially be generalized to other disease states and immunological phenotypes. In a later analysis, several top co-occurrence clusters were reported to appear linked to parvovirus B19, influenza, CMV and Epstein-Barr virus. The earlier analysis of nearly 600 of the donors excluded some 15 rarely observed V segments, including chromosome 9 orphons, because counts were too low. In vitro tests confirmed that a few of the cytomegalovirus-associated TCR beta chains recognize cytomegalovirus antigens. For the cohort, immune exposure information was limited to CMV serostatus. A later analysis found that most CMV-associated TCR beta chains appeared HLA-restricted, with HLA associations seemingly driven largely by CMV exposure. Strong co-occurrence of HLA alleles, especially DR and DQ, made assigning TCR associations to individual alleles difficult. The classifier was reported to diagnose cytomegalovirus status with high specificity and sensitivity in both the original cohort and the validation cohort. A further reported finding was that TCR beta sequences accurately predicted the HLA-A and HLA-B alleles for most subjects in the first cohort. The sequencing pipeline was judged likely to have produced a cluster of highly shared sequence variants as a technical artifact. Specific HLA alleles were associated with 15,000 to 20,000 TCR beta sequences at a false discovery rate of 0.05 in a later analysis. Because HLA typing was unavailable for some donors at each locus, only the typed subset was used in association tests. A later analysis found that HLA-associated TCR beta chains were more clonally expanded and had lower generation probabilities than equally common non-associated chains. In a later analysis, the rate of TCR association differed among HLA loci, with DRB1 alleles having the most associated TCRs and HLA-C alleles having the fewest. The cohort was sequenced for TCR beta chains only, and without alpha or paired-chain data the features that could be detected were limited. An earlier analysis of 450 to 750 of the donors showed that most TCR beta V segments appeared in productive rearrangements either about 90% or about 30% of the time, which broadly matched IMGT annotations. According to a later genetic analysis, donors in an Asian-associated ancestry cluster had fewer N-insertions in productive TCRs than the approximately 670-donor mean. Most TCR sequences were observed very rarely across donors, whereas some public TCRs were present in many individuals. Linkage disequilibrium might explain the correlated functional status among segregating V segments, but an unknown experimental factor could not be excluded. V-gene and J-gene trimming of TCR beta chains was associated with a missense DCLRE1C variant in a later genetic analysis, and the association was replicated in an independent cohort. The study listed 150 to 200 TCR beta chains as associated with cytomegalovirus. Roughly uniform sequencing depth across donors was assumed in presence/absence analyses, although this assumption may not hold.

Library preparation employed the immunoSEQ multiplex PCR assay. For the multiplex PCR, a mixture combining 60 forward primers for TCR Vbeta segments and 13 reverse primers for TCR Jbeta segments was used. Amplification of the CDR3 region of rearranged TCR beta genes was performed with a multiplex PCR assay on genomic DNA. Amplified TCR beta libraries were sequenced as 87-base-pair reads on the Illumina HiSeq System. The original pipeline was this. In a later analysis, tens of millions of unique TCR beta chains were counted across the 500 to 850 repertoires, and about 10 million of these chains were shared by at least two donors. To remove PCR and sequencing errors, raw reads were error-corrected and collapsed into unique sequences using a nearest-neighbor algorithm that merged closely related sequences. CDR3 sequences were aligned to IMGT reference sequences to assign V, D and J gene segments. Each retained sequence needed at least a six-nucleotide match to both a V gene segment and a J gene segment. A rearrangement was called productive if the CDR3 had no stop codons and remained in frame with V and J, and every other rearrangement was called non-productive. Following IMGT convention, CDR3 was defined as the stretch from the second conserved V-encoded cysteine to the conserved J-encoded phenylalanine. The earlier analysis of 587 of the donors excluded any sequence lacking an unambiguous match to a single V gene segment. An earlier analysis of a few hundred of the donors classified V segments as functional when productive rearrangements were above 56.7% and as segregating when the standard deviation between donors was above 5%. A statistical classification framework was built for diagnosing cytomegalovirus status from the catalog of TCR beta chain sequences. A later analysis assigned V and J genes by comparing TCR nucleotide sequences with IMGT/GENE-DB human TR gene sequences. Using the TCRdist pipeline, a later analysis assigned CDR3 sequences along with most-parsimonious VDJ recombination scenarios. A later analysis defined each TCR beta chain by its CDR3 amino acid sequence plus V-gene family, and excluded reads lacking a unique V-gene family. To address suspected cross-contamination and a sequencing artifact, a later analysis removed around 590 highly shared, low-generation-probability nucleotide sequences. In a later analysis, a clonal expansion index for each public chain was calculated from normalized within-repertoire ranks of inferred template counts. In a later analysis, generation probabilities were computed with a VDJ recombination model fitted to out-of-frame rearrangements, and the resulting probabilities were checked against IGoR. In a later analysis, TCR-TCR, TCR-HLA and TCR-CMV co-occurrence was scored with hypergeometric tests, and a repertoire-size bias correction was applied to TCR pairs. In a later analysis, false discovery rates were estimated by permuting HLA or CMV assignments 20 times. In a later analysis, co-occurring TCRs were grouped with DBSCAN, and TCRdist sequence similarity was added when clustering was performed within HLA-allele-positive subsets. Co-occurrence clustering excluded repertoires with fewer than 30,000 or more than 120,000 public chains, plus five with anomalous nucleotide sharing. TCRdb holds this immuneACCESS table with in-frame rearrangements only. Some clones are missing; in checked studies, unresolved V genes explain under half, and the rest has no known cause. V, J and clone size reflect that table, while D and trimming were determined from the DNA. Within this sample are 150,000 or so clones, with roughly 80% of them counted one time only. Together, the top ten hold 11% of the sample.

In total, roughly 670 healthy bone marrow donors made up the cohort. All cohort members were sampled while nominally healthy, although unrecorded immune exposures were likely present. The donor tested CMV seropositive, placing the donor among the 250 to 350 seropositive members of the cohort. A peripheral blood sample was collected from each donor, and TCR beta sequencing was performed on peripheral blood mononuclear cells. The Qiagen DNeasy Blood Extraction Kit was used to extract genomic DNA from the blood cell samples. Material for sequencing was PBMCs. This TCR was recovered from a young man in good health and CMV-seropositive.

The nucleotides read TGTGCCAGCAGTTGGATTAGCGGGAGCTCCTACAATGAGCAGTTCTTC. Its protein product is CASSWISGSSYNEQFF. The rearrangement combines TRBV27 with TRBJ2-1, and 9 bases in between align with TRBD2. The CDR1 and CDR2 encoded by the germline V gene (reference sequence) are MNHEY and SMNVEV. V loses 4 bases at its end and J loses 0 bases; junction bases beyond the gene matches: 4. From the cysteine up to the phenylalanine, the CDR3 has a length of 16 residues. Of the read, only the CDR3 DNA is kept; its 48 bases are in frame from base 1.